This entry is about one T cell receptor (beta chain). Its antigen is unknown. No much larger clonotype is one base removed from it; base qualities were not supplied. The approximately 39 donors, aged roughly 6 to 90 years, were systemically healthy Caucasian individuals from Russia. Each donor gave 8 to 10 milliliters of peripheral blood, collected into EDTA-treated Vacutainer tubes. Ficoll-Paque density-gradient centrifugation was used to isolate PBMCs, with at least 6 million obtained per sample. Trizol reagent was used to extract total RNA from the PBMCs, yielding at least 5 micrograms per sample. The percentages of naive CD45RAhigh/CD27high T cells were determined by flow cytometry on a PBMC aliquot from every donor. These data come from a study of blood T cells in healthy people across ages (dated by TCRdb to between 2015 and 2016). Study-wide context: In model experiments, template switching captured about one uniquely barcoded TCR beta cDNA molecule for every two T cells. Using the same blood draw, the study looked at two additional independent replicas of 1 million unique cDNA reads for two donors, one aged 18 to 30 and the other aged 80 or older. The donors were divided into four age groups: young (average around 17 years), middle-aged (almost 40), aged (approximately 62) and long-lived (around 80). To track age-related changes in TCR beta repertoire diversity, the study relied on deep sequencing normalized with unique cDNA molecular identifiers. Results and caveats for the whole study, not just this receptor: Compared with the aged group, the long-lived group had more naive CD4+ T cells, fewer expanded clones and increased TCR diversity, a pattern suggesting age selection. There was a strong correlation between observed TCR beta diversity and the percentage of naive T cells measured by flow cytometry. Because profiling used bulk unsorted PBMCs, naive and antigen-experienced compartments could not be compared conclusively. As age increased, observed TCR beta diversity per million T cells dropped in a roughly linear way, and a significant reduction was already evident by age about 40. Estimates of total diversity based on one million sequenced T cells were regarded as lower bounds and as underestimates. Because donor CMV infection status was unknown, age-related changes in expanded clonotypes were potentially confounded.

Library preparation employed 5' RACE. Sequencing used an Illumina HiSeq 2500. A second about 7 to 11 cycle PCR used a sample-barcoded 5' primer and a J-beta primer mix. Each TCR beta cDNA molecule received a unique molecular identifier from a template-switch 5' adaptor carrying 12 random nucleotides. At least 2.5 million CDR3-containing paired-end reads were obtained from each sample. All of the RNA was converted into first-strand cDNA using the Mint cDNA synthesis kit, with a TRBC-specific oligonucleotide serving as the primer. After uracil-DNA glycosylase treatment, a first 18-cycle PCR used universal primers M1SS and BC2_uni_R on all cDNA. In the source study's methods: For normalization, 1 million high-quality reads, each with a distinct molecular identifier, were randomly selected from each sample. Reads with shared molecular identifiers were discarded instead of being binned into consensus sequences. MiTCR, with a Q25 quality threshold and the strictest error-elimination algorithm, was used for CDR3 identification, clonotype clustering and error correction. A nonparametric unseen species model with Euler transformation was used to estimate a lower bound on total TCR beta diversity. TCRdb handled the public reads itself, with Q25 trimming in fastp and clone calling in MiXCR, and kept productive beta chains. Each record represents a unique CDR3 protein, reported with the most common genes and DNA among its rows. The V and J calls were not made by the authors but by TCRdb's processing. This sample is represented by hundreds of thousands of distinct CDR3 sequences; 25% of them were singletons. The top ten clones comprise 9.4% of the sample.

The CDR3 spans 13 residues, from the cysteine through the phenylalanine. Left in the record is the CDR3 DNA by itself, 39 bases read in frame from the first base. Sequences LGHNA (CDR1) and YSLEER (CDR2) are obtained from the germline V gene. Here V drops 4 bases and J drops 6 bases, and the junction holds 4 bases not matched to any gene. The sample also formed part of further work on T cells of mothers and their children. In that second paper, the authors write: Nine systemically healthy Caucasian individuals served as donors, namely three mothers together with their six children. cDNA synthesis consumed the entire amount of extracted RNA, loaded at around 1.5 ug RNA in each 15 ul reaction. In the second PCR, sample barcodes and 2-4 random nucleotides were introduced via the M1S primer. Over 10 million TCR beta CDR3 reads came from each mother, compared with 3.3 million or so reads from each child. Thymic selection similarly shapes TCR recombination output in related and unrelated pairs, with minor effect from inherited differences. Normalized repertoire overlap in related mother-child pairs was always slightly higher than in unrelated mother-child pairs, but the difference was never significant. Persistent microchimeric T cell clones were not detected, at a sensitivity of about 100 clones per million clonotypes. To look for features that set related mother-child pairs apart from unrelated individuals, the researchers ran deep NGS to compare the TCR beta repertoires of mothers and children. On average, the children were approximately 11 +/- 4 years old, while the mothers were 40 +/- 4 years old. After adapter ligation with NEBNext reagents, the libraries were sequenced on Illumina HiSeq 2000 with 100+100 nt paired-end reads. To prevent cross-contamination, the mother and child libraries were prepared a month apart and were sequenced in separate runs. Between roughly 450,000 and 2,000,000 distinct TCR beta clonotypes were identified per donor. Naive TCR beta clonotypes were estimated from low-frequency clonotypes matched to each donor's FACS-determined naive share, without sorting.

The receptor's source is a boy aged 5-17 years in good health. The chain is assembled from TRBV4-3 and TRBJ2-7; TRBD2 matches 9 bases in the middle. The sequencing input was blood. The sequenced DNA is TGCGCCAGCAGCCCCGGCGGGAGGGCCGAGCAGTACTTC. Translated, it gives CASSPGGRAEQYF.